These 9 T cell receptor beta chains were sequenced from one sample in a study of spatial heterogeneity in lung cancer. Each CDR3 protein gets one entry after TCRdb re-called the 5' RACE reads with MiXCR. The data contain about 70,000 distinct CDR3 sequences, roughly 9% of them singletons. Time point indicated: blood at routine non-recurrence follow-up after resection. Source: PBMCs, taken at follow-up. These receptors came from a female donor with early-stage non-small cell lung cancer.

This clonotype appeared many times. The gene calls are TRBV12-3 or TRBV12-4 and TRBJ1-5; D possibly corresponds to TRBD1 (5 bases). The CDR3 loop spans 13 amino acids. The V end lost 6 bases, the J end lost 4 bases, and 10 bases lay between the germline ends. The CDR3 is CASRQEGNQPQHF. The DNA of the CDR3 is TGTGCCAGCAGGCAGGAGGGGAATCAGCCCCAGCATTTT.

The rearrangement uses TRBV5-1 and TRBJ2-7, with 8 nucleotides matching TRBD1. Trimming cost V 0 bases and J 6 bases; bases outside gene matches: 8. This CDR3 has 15 amino acids. In germline, CDR1 is SGHRS, CDR2 YFSETQ. CDR3 amino acids: CASSLAPGQASEQYF. In DNA form, the CDR3 reads TGCGCCAGCAGCTTGGCTCCGGGACAGGCTAGCGAGCAGTACTTC.

V gene TRBV24-1 combines with J gene TRBJ1-1; 9 nucleotides match TRBD1. Trimming at V came to 3 bases and at J to 11 bases, leaving 3 bases not matched to a gene. The CDR3 length is 12 residues. In germline, CDR1 is KGHDR, CDR2 SFDVKD. The CDR3 loop is CATSDRTGDAFF. CDR3 DNA sequence: TGTGCCACCAGTGATCGGACAGGGGATGCTTTCTTT.

This clonotype was recorded only once. An end of the junction differs from the germline gene, which may be a read error. The rearrangement uses TRBV7-9 and TRBJ2-3; 8 positions agree with TRBD1. From germline, CDR1 is SEHNR and CDR2 FQNEAQ (reference sequence). The CDR3 loop spans 14 amino acids. The CDR3 DNA reads TGTGCCAGCGGGGACAGGATATTCACAGATACGCTGTATTTT. Its translation: CASGDRIFTDTLYF.

This clonotype was counted many times. The chain recombines TRBV20-1 with TRBJ2-3; 10 nucleotides match TRBD2. CDR3 length equals 15 residues. V lost 4 bases and J lost 3; bases outside the gene matches: 7. Germline lookup yields CDR1 DFQATT and CDR2 SNEGSKA (reference sequence). The CDR3: CSANDAAGGTDTQYF. The DNA for the CDR3 is TGCAGTGCTAACGACGCAGCGGGAGGGACAGATACGCAGTATTTT.

There are many counts of this clonotype. This chain connects TRBV12-3 or TRBV12-4 to TRBJ2-7; D call uncertain. Trimming took 2 bases from V and 2 from J, leaving 10 bases between them. The CDR3 runs 14 residues. CDR3 in amino acids: CASSLPPETYEQYF. In nucleotides, the CDR3 is TGTGCCAGCAGTTTACCCCCGGAGACCTACGAGCAGTACTTC.

There are a few counts of this clonotype. The gene calls are TRBV6-2 or TRBV6-3 and TRBJ2-7, with 7 bases lining up with TRBD1. In germline, CDR1 is MNHEY, CDR2 SVGEGT. V trimming: 1 base; J trimming: 6 bases; junction bases outside the gene matches: 9. The CDR3 consists of 15 residues. The CDR3 loop is CASSYWGTVTSEQYF. For the CDR3, the DNA is TGTGCCAGCAGTTACTGGGGGACAGTGACTTCCGAGCAGTACTTC.

This clonotype was detected many times. The chain combines TRBV28 with TRBJ1-3; D remains unclear. From germline, CDR1 is MDHEN and CDR2 SYDVKM. Trimming removed 2 bases from V and 1 base from J, with 18 bases in between. The CDR3 contains 18 residues. The CDR3 nucleotides read TGTGCCAGCAGTTTAGCAGAAATCTTTGAGGTTTCTGGAAACACCATATATTTT. It translates to CASSLAEIFEVSGNTIYF.

The CDR3 here is CASGLAGSGNIQYF. CDR3 nucleotides: TGCGCCAGCGGGCTAGCGGGAAGTGGGAACATTCAGTACTTC. The gene calls are TRBV5-1 and TRBJ2-4; 9 bases are shared with TRBD2. The V segment lost 7 bases and the J segment 7 bases; nucleotides outside the gene matches: 9. Germline V CDR1 and CDR2: SGHRS, YFSETQ. There are 14 residues in the CDR3.